This T cell receptor (beta chain) was obtained from a study of identifying expanded T cells in peripheral blood. The study's findings and limits: Over about two and four weeks, about 17 and 20 clones changed, versus around 1.2 between replicates.

The table came from immunoSEQ multiplex PCR; TCRdb's copy has only in-frame clones and leaves some out. The sample lists 55,000 to 80,000 clones, over 80% occurring once. Between the trimmed V and J ends, which lost 0 bases and 0 bases, there was a span of 13 bases. CDR1 is SGDLS, CDR2 YYNGEE, per germline. The CDR3 totals 17 residues. To note about this clone: The antigen remains unidentified.

Input material: blood. The chain recombines TRBV9 with TRBJ2-1; D not resolved. The receptor comes from a person aged 18 to 75 in good health. The CDR3 reads CASSVARTVSSYNEQFF. In DNA form, the CDR3 reads TGTGCCAGCAGCGTAGCCCGGACGGTGAGCTCCTACAATGAGCAGTTCTTC. The whole variable domain, filled in from reference TRBV9 and TRBJ2-1, reads DSGVTQTPKHLITATGQRVTLRCSPRSGDLSVYWYQQSLDQGLQFLIQYYNGEERAKGNILERFSAQQFPDLHSELNLSSLELGDSALYFCASSVARTVSSYNEQFFGPGTRLTVL.